The T cell receptor (beta chain) under discussion was sequenced for a study of T cell responses to AZD1222 COVID-19 vaccine. Study results and caveats: There were vaccine-associated CD4 TCRs across spike, dominant at 160-218 and 743-854. An increase in Spike-specific TCR breadth and depth was observed after two AZD1222 doses. Baseline seropositives among AZD1222 recipients totaled only 5 to 7. Most donors were white British and more were female, and clonal diversity was possibly underestimated.

TCRdb's table, derived via immunoSEQ multiplex PCR, lists solely in-frame clones and lacks some. The data contain 45,000 to 55,000 clones, around 84% of them seen just once; the ten biggest clones take up roughly 10%. In regard to this clone: The target antigen is unknown.

Germline loops: CDR1 SQVTM, CDR2 ANQGSEA. Between the trimmed V and J ends, which lost 1 base and 4 bases, there was a span of 16 bases. The CDR3 runs 15 residues. Sequencing was performed on peripheral blood, taken on day 0 of AZD1222 vaccination. V gene TRBV29-1 combines with J gene TRBJ1-2; D might be TRBD1 (5 bases). The receptor was derived from an adult in good health. The CDR3 DNA reads TGCAGCGTTGAAGGGGGGGAGAGGCTCCTCTATGGCTACACCTTC. It is translated as CSVEGGERLLYGYTF. Supplemented by reference TRBV29-1 and TRBJ1-2, the full variable domain reads SAVISQKPSRDICQRGTSLTIQCQVDSQVTMMFWYRQQPGQSLTLIATANQGSEATYESGFVIDKFPISRPNLTFSTLTVSNMSPEDSSIYLCSVEGGERLLYGYTFGSGTRLTVV.